The entry below describes one T cell receptor beta chain. Clones were sequenced by immunoSEQ multiplex PCR, and TCRdb holds only the in-frame ones, with some missing. The repertoire consists of about 56,000 clones, with over 75% occurring once and the leading ten covering around 2%. CDR1 is ENHRY, CDR2 SYGVKD, per germline. V was clipped by 10 bases and J by 6 bases; unmatched bases: 9. CDR3 length equals 13 residues. This sample stems from a study of T cell changes during pregnancy in multiple sclerosis. Sequencing was performed on peripheral blood, taken in the first trimester of pregnancy. The rearrangement joins TRBV10-3 to TRBJ1-5, with 7 bases matching TRBD1. This clonotype was obtained from a female donor in good health, enrolled as a control in a pregnancy study. The CDR3 protein is CATATGVGQPQHF. CDR3 coding DNA: TGTGCCACAGCTACAGGGGTCGGTCAGCCCCAGCATTTT.